The 27 T cell receptor beta chains in this list originate from one sample, sequenced in a study of T cells in women clearing cervical HPV infection. Sequencing used immunoSEQ multiplex PCR; TCRdb keeps in-frame clones, though not all of them. The sample has 30,000 to 35,000 clones. Sequenced: blood buffy coat. The origin of the receptors is a woman between 18 and 70 years old with a cervical HPV16 infection that either progressed to CIN3+ or cleared (not recorded which).

Of note for this clone: The CDR3 end lies 3 residues beyond the end of the read and is filled in from the germline J gene. The rearrangement links TRBV10-3 to TRBJ2-7, with D unclear. The CDR3 consists of 14 residues. Trimming took 2 bases from V and 4 from J, leaving 12 bases between them. Germline CDR1 ENHRY, CDR2 SYGVKD. The CDR3 bases that were read are TGTGCCATCAGTGAGAGGCAGAATTTTTACGAG. This gives the protein CAISERQNFYE. The whole CDR3 region reads CAISERQNFYEQYF.

On this clone itself: The CDR3 end falls 3 residues outside the read, so it is completed with the germline J gene. V gene TRBV19 combines with J gene TRBJ2-7, with unresolved D. Deletions cut 6 bases from V and 6 bases from J, with 18 bases between. Germline loops: CDR1 LNHDA, CDR2 SQIVND (reference sequence). The length of the CDR3 is 14 residues. Partial CDR3 DNA: TGTGCCAGTAGCCGACTCGGATCTTGGAGCGAG. Translating it yields CASSRLGSWSE. The whole CDR3 reads CASSRLGSWSEQYF.

Notes on this clone: The sequenced fragment ends 3 residues before the CDR3 boundary, so the rest is inferred from the germline J gene. This chain links TRBV19 with TRBJ2-5; tentative D call: TRBD1 (5 bases). The CDR3 covers 13 residues. Trimming removed 3 bases from V and 5 bases from J, with 10 bases in between. CDR1 and CDR2 (germline): LNHDA, SQIVND (reference sequence). CDR3: CASSIAQGETQYF. The DNA read from the CDR3 is TGTGCCAGTAGTATCGCGCAGGGCGAGACC.

As concerns this clone: The DNA ends 3 residues before the CDR3 does, and the rest of the CDR3 is filled in from the germline J gene. The chain joins TRBV5-1 to TRBJ1-5, with TRBD1 matching over 11 bases. J was trimmed by 2 bases and V by 6 bases; bases with no gene match: 10. This CDR3 spans 17 amino acids. CDR1 SGHRS and CDR2 YFSETQ come from the germline V gene. The CDR3 reads CASTPGQGGGGNQPQHF. The CDR3 DNA, read in part, is TGCGCCAGCACGCCGGGACAGGGGGGAGGTGGCAATCAGCCC.

A remark on this clone: Coverage ceases 3 residues before the CDR3 finishes, and the germline J gene fills in the end. The rearrangement uses TRBV20-1 and TRBJ2-4, with 14 bases that match TRBD2. CDR1 and CDR2 from the germline V gene are DFQATT and SNEGSKA (reference sequence). V trimming: 6 bases; J trimming: 9 bases; junction bases outside the gene matches: 19. CDR3 length: 18 amino acids. CDR3 in amino acids: CSASGTSGSAVVLSIQYF. The part of the CDR3 DNA that was read is TGCAGTGCCTCCGGGACTAGCGGGAGTGCGGTTGTTTTGAGCATT.

On this clone: The DNA ends 3 residues before the CDR3 does, and the rest of the CDR3 is filled in from the germline J gene. This chain connects TRBV5-1 to TRBJ2-7; unclear D gene. The CDR3 runs 13 residues. The V gene lost 4 bases and the J gene lost 2 bases, with 10 bases spanning the gap. Looked up from germline, CDR1 is SGHRS and CDR2 is YFSETQ. CDR3 sequence reads: CASSPGTAYEQYF. The CDR3 bases that were read are TGCGCCAGCAGCCCAGGAACAGCCTACGAG. Using reference TRBV5-1 and TRBJ2-7 for the parts outside the CDR3, the full variable domain is KAGVTQTPRYLIKTRGQQVTLSCSPISGHRSVSWYQQTPGQGLQFLFEYFSETQRNKGNFPGRFSGRQFSNSRSEMNVSTLELGDSALYLCASSPGTAYEQYFGPGTRLTVT.

Comment on this clone: The read terminates 3 residues before the CDR3 end, so the remaining end is supplied by the germline J gene. This chain uses TRBV5-1 with TRBJ1-6; possibly TRBD1 for D (5 bases). Germline V gives CDR1 SGHRS, CDR2 YFSETQ. The CDR3 spans 16 residues. V gave up 6 bases and J gave up 0 bases, with 13 bases separating them. The covered CDR3 bases are TGCGCCAGCACCCTTTCAGGGAGCTCCTATAATTCACCC. Amino acids: CASTLSGSSYNSP. The CDR3 in full is CASTLSGSSYNSPLHF.

As concerns this clone: The DNA ends 3 residues before the CDR3 does, and the rest of the CDR3 is filled in from the germline J gene. This rearrangement joins TRBV7-2 to TRBJ2-4, with TRBD1 matching over 9 bases. The CDR3 contains 15 residues. Germline V lookup: CDR1 SGHTA, CDR2 FQGNSA. The V and J ends lost 4 bases and 7 bases, in that order; junction bases with no gene match: 8. CDR3: CASSSSRTGDNIQYF. The sequenced CDR3 bases are TGTGCCAGCAGCTCCAGTAGGACAGGGGACAACATT.

As concerns this clone: The read ends 3 residues before the CDR3 terminus; that terminus is restored from the germline J gene. This chain connects TRBV29-1 to TRBJ2-1; D perhaps matches TRBD1 (6 bases). V lost 3 bases, J lost 4 bases, and 13 bases lay in between. Germline V CDR1 and CDR2: SQVTM, ANQGSEA. The CDR3 is made up of 14 amino acids. The CDR3 reads CSVEPDSWYNEQFF. The covered CDR3 bases are TGCAGCGTTGAGCCGGACAGTTGGTACAATGAG.

To note about this clone: Read coverage stops 3 residues before the CDR3 terminus; the germline J gene supplies the remainder. The chain combines TRBV5-1 with TRBJ2-1; 10 nucleotides match TRBD2. Germline assignment: CDR1 SGHRS and CDR2 YFSETQ. V lost 3 bases, J lost 8 bases, and 11 bases stayed unmatched. This CDR3 is built from 16 residues. Partial CDR3 DNA: TGCGCCAGCAGCTGGGCTAGCGGGAGACCCTTAGATGAG. It is translated as CASSWASGRPLDE. The complete CDR3 protein is CASSWASGRPLDEQFF.

Points on this clone: Read data end 3 residues before the CDR3 end; the end is taken from the germline J gene. The genes are TRBV12-3 or TRBV12-4 and TRBJ2-5; D gene uncertain. Trimming cost V 3 bases and J 5 bases, with 4 bases left between them. The CDR3 is made up of 11 amino acids. The DNA read from the CDR3 is TGTGCCAGCAGTTTGACTGAGACC. This encodes CASSLTET. The complete CDR3 protein is CASSLTETQYF.

Comment on this clone: The read ends 3 residues before the CDR3 terminus; that terminus is restored from the germline J gene. V usage is TRBV30 and J usage is TRBJ2-2; the D gene is possibly TRBD2 (5 bases). The germline V gene has CDR1 GTSNPN and CDR2 SVGIG (reference sequence). V lost 0 bases, J lost 3 bases, and 5 bases lay in between. CDR3 size: 13 residues. Partial CDR3 DNA: TGTGCCTGGAGTGTAGCGGACACCGGGGAG. It codes for CAWSVADTGE. The complete CDR3 protein is CAWSVADTGELFF.

Of note for this clone: The read terminates 3 residues ahead of where the CDR3 ends, so the germline J gene completes it. The genes are TRBV6-1 and TRBJ2-3; D not certain. Trimming took off 1 base at V and 0 bases at J, with 5 bases between the two ends. Looked up from germline, CDR1 is MNHNS and CDR2 is SASEGT. CDR3 length: 14 amino acids. The CDR3 bases that were read are TGTGCCAGCAGTGAAGGTATCAGCACAGATACG. Translating gives CASSEGISTDT. The whole CDR3 sequence reads CASSEGISTDTQYF.

The CDR3 spells CASSLDSRDQPQHF. The covered CDR3 bases are TGTGCCAGCAGCTTAGATAGTAGGGATCAGCCC. The V and J genes are TRBV7-6 and TRBJ1-5; no reliable D call. The CDR3 end is not reached by the read, which stops 3 residues before it; the germline J gene fills it in. This CDR3 contains 14 residues. Germline loops: CDR1 SGHVS, CDR2 FNYEAQ. V was pared by 1 base and J by 5 bases, with 9 bases between.

A word on this clone: The read finishes 3 residues shy of the CDR3 end, and the germline J gene is used to complete it. The chain joins TRBV2 to TRBJ2-1; 9 bases line up with TRBD1. This CDR3 spans 16 amino acids. V trimming: 1 base; J trimming: 7 bases; junction bases outside the gene matches: 8. Looked up from germline, CDR1 is SNHLY and CDR2 is FYNNEI. This CDR3 reads CASSEDRGRGENEQFF. The covered CDR3 bases are TGTGCCAGCAGTGAAGACAGGGGGCGCGGGGAGAATGAG.

In regard to this clone: The missing CDR3 end, 3 residues past where the read stops, is filled in from the germline J gene. This chain connects TRBV19 to TRBJ1-2, with D tentatively TRBD1 (6 bases). This CDR3 contains 14 residues. V shed 2 bases and J shed 7 bases, with 14 bases lying between them. CDR1 is LNHDA, CDR2 SQIVND, per germline (reference sequence). CDR3 sequence: CASSITGRSGGYTF. CDR3 bases read: TGTGCCAGTAGTATAACAGGGAGGTCCGGTGGC. Together with reference TRBV19 and TRBJ1-2, the CDR3 gives the full variable domain: DGGITQSPKYLFRKEGQNVTLSCEQNLNHDAMYWYRQDPGQGLRLIYYSQIVNDFQKGDIAEGYSVSREKKESFPLTVTSAQKNPTAFYLCASSITGRSGGYTFGSGTRLTVV.

Note on this clone: The CDR3 is cut off 3 residues early in the read; its end comes from the germline J gene. The rearrangement joins TRBV2 to TRBJ1-6; D not resolved. CDR1 and CDR2 (germline): SNHLY, FYNNEI. The CDR3 consists of 14 residues. With 7 bases removed from V and 7 bases from J, the gap between germline ends came to 14 bases. CDR3 bases read: TGTGCCAGCAATTTTTTAAGCGCGAATTCACCC. Translating it yields CASNFLSANSP. The whole CDR3 reads CASNFLSANSPLHF.

Note on this clone: The observed sequence ends 3 residues before the CDR3 terminus, with the missing tail filled in from the germline J gene. V is TRBV18 and J is TRBJ2-1; no definite D call. Germline CDR1 KGHSH, CDR2 LQKENI. CDR3 length: 13 amino acids. The ends were cut back, 3 bases at V and 5 bases at J, with 8 bases in the middle. Here the CDR3 reads CASSPNRNNEQFF. The part of the CDR3 DNA that was read is TGTGCCAGCTCACCGAACAGAAACAATGAG.

Details on this clone: Read coverage stops 3 residues before the CDR3 terminus; the germline J gene supplies the remainder. The V call is TRBV18, the J call TRBJ2-5; maybe TRBD1 (5 bases). The CDR3 is 13 residues long. Germline CDR1 and CDR2: KGHSH and LQKENI. Between the trimmed V and J ends, which lost 3 bases and 4 bases, there was a span of 9 bases. CDR3 DNA, as far as it was read: TGTGCCAGCTCACCCAGGGTCCGAGAGACC. Amino acid sequence: CASSPRVRET. In full, the CDR3 reads CASSPRVRETQYF.

Worth noting for this clone: From the germline J gene comes the end of the CDR3, since the read stops 3 residues before it. The chain has TRBV7-8 and TRBJ1-1, with no clear D. This CDR3 contains 12 residues. Per germline, CDR1 SGHVS and CDR2 FQNEAQ. The CDR3 reads CASSLYAWAAFF. The part of the CDR3 DNA that was read is TGTGCCAGCAGCTTATACGCGTGGGCT.

The CDR3 bases that were read are TGTGCCATCAGGGGACAGCCGGGAACTGAA. Translation gives CAIRGQPGTE. The complete CDR3 sequence is CAIRGQPGTEAFF. V and J are TRBV19 and TRBJ1-1; 7 bases line up with TRBD1. From the germline J gene comes the end of the CDR3, since the read stops 3 residues before it. Losses at the gene ends were 10 bases for V and 5 bases for J; bases not matched to a gene: 10. Germline V gene lookup returns CDR1 LNHDA and CDR2 SQIVND (reference sequence). The CDR3 contains 13 residues. The variable domain in full, with the rest retrieved from reference TRBV19 and TRBJ1-1, is DGGITQSPKYLFRKEGQNVTLSCEQNLNHDAMYWYRQDPGQGLRLIYYSQIVNDFQKGDIAEGYSVSREKKESFPLTVTSAQKNPTAFYLCAIRGQPGTEAFFGQGTRLTVV.

As concerns this clone: The observed sequence ends 3 residues before the CDR3 terminus, with the missing tail filled in from the germline J gene. The chain is built from TRBV7-2 and TRBJ2-1; TRBD2 agrees at 7 bases. CDR1 is SGHTA, CDR2 FQGNSA, per germline. The CDR3 length is 14 residues. The V segment lost 3 bases and the J segment 7 bases; nucleotides outside the gene matches: 6. Partial CDR3 DNA: TGTGCCAGCAGCTTTCCGGGACTACAAAATGAG. It is translated as CASSFPGLQNE. From start to end, the CDR3 is CASSFPGLQNEQFF. The variable domain in full, with the rest retrieved from reference TRBV7-2 and TRBJ2-1, is GAGVSQSPSNKVTEKGKDVELRCDPISGHTALYWYRQSLGQGLEFLIYFQGNSAPDKSGLPSDRFSAERTGGSVSTLTIQRTQQEDSAVYLCASSFPGLQNEQFFGPGTRLTVL.

Note on this clone: The read ends 3 residues shy of where the CDR3 ends; the end is completed using the germline J gene. The chain combines TRBV5-5 with TRBJ2-7, with no clear D. CDR1 and CDR2 (germline): SGHKS, YYEKEE (reference sequence). V lost 4 bases and J lost 4, with 12 bases in between. The CDR3 extends over 13 amino acids. The CDR3 here is CASSALSRYEQYF. CDR3 DNA (partial): TGTGCCAGCAGCGCCCTGTCCCGGTACGAG.

The sequenced CDR3 bases are TGTGCCAGCAGCCAACCACTAGCAGGAACCGGGGAG. Translated, it gives CASSQPLAGTGE. The full-length CDR3 reads as CASSQPLAGTGELFF. The chain couples TRBV4-2 to TRBJ2-2, with D maybe TRBD2 (6 bases). The DNA ends 3 residues before the CDR3 does, and the rest of the CDR3 is filled in from the germline J gene. The germline V gene encodes CDR1 LGHNA and CDR2 YNFKEQ. CDR3 size: 15 residues. V lost 2 bases to trimming and J lost 5 bases, with 12 bases between them.

With respect to this clone: The CDR3 is cut off 3 residues early in the read; its end comes from the germline J gene. The rearrangement joins TRBV7-2 to TRBJ2-7; tentative D call: TRBD2 (6 bases). This CDR3 is built from 14 residues. Trimming removed 5 bases from V and 1 base from J, with 12 bases in between. Germline V CDR1 and CDR2: SGHTA, FQGNSA. The CDR3 region is CASSRGTGSYEQYF. The DNA read from the CDR3 is TGTGCCAGCAGCCGTGGGACTGGTTCCTACGAG.

A word on this clone: The sequence runs out 3 residues before the end of the CDR3; the remainder is reconstructed from the germline J gene. The chain combines TRBV20-1 with TRBJ2-3, with D perhaps matching TRBD2 (6 bases). The CDR3 is made up of 15 amino acids. Trimming pared 2 bases from V and 4 bases from J, leaving 16 bases between. From germline, CDR1 is DFQATT and CDR2 SNEGSKA (reference sequence). The DNA read from the CDR3 is TGCAGTGCTAGAAAAGAGTGGGACTCCGCAGATACG. Translation gives CSARKEWDSADT. The complete CDR3 reads CSARKEWDSADTQYF.

For this clone: The missing CDR3 end, 3 residues past where the read stops, is filled in from the germline J gene. The J gene is TRBJ1-6, the V gene TRBV2; TRBD1 is a possible D gene (5 bases). Looked up from germline, CDR1 is SNHLY and CDR2 is FYNNEI. The V end lost 5 bases, the J end lost 9 bases, and 17 bases lay between the germline ends. This CDR3 spans 15 amino acids. The CDR3 DNA, read in part, is TGTGCCAGCAGTCTAACCGACTTTCAGGGTTCACCC. Protein sequence: CASSLTDFQGSP. The CDR3 in its entirety is CASSLTDFQGSPLHF.